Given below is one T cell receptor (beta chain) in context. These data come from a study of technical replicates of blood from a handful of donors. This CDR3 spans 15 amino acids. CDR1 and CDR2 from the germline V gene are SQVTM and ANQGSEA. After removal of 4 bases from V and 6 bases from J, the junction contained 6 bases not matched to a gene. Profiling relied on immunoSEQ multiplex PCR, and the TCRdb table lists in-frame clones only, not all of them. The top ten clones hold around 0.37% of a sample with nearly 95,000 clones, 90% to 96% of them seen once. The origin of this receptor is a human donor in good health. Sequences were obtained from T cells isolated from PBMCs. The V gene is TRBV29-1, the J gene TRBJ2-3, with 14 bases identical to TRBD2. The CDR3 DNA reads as TGCAGCGTTGGACTAGCGGGAGGGCCGCGTGATACGCAGTATTTT. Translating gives CSVGLAGGPRDTQYF.